This entry lists 22 T cell receptor beta chains sequenced from one sample in a study of OX40 agonist ivuxolimab in advanced cancers. The method was immunoSEQ multiplex PCR; TCRdb's version includes in-frame clones alone and lacks a portion of them. The table has 45,000 to 60,000 clones, 75% to 85% seen once. Here the sequenced sample was CD4+ or CD8+ T cells sorted from blood, taken in a trial of the OX40 agonist ivuxolimab. These receptor sequences come from an adult with an advanced solid tumor such as melanoma, head and neck, liver or kidney cancer.

In its sample, this clone was seen a few times. The CDR3 region is CASTGGNPLSGTTYEQYF. CDR3 sequence (DNA): TGCGCCAGCACGGGGGGTAACCCCCTTAGCGGGACTACCTACGAGCAGTACTTC. The J gene is TRBJ2-7, the V gene TRBV10-2; 8 bases fit TRBD2. This CDR3 comprises 18 residues. After removal of 7 bases from V and 2 bases from J, the junction contained 19 bases not matched to a gene. Germline V gene lookup returns CDR1 WSHSY and CDR2 SAAADI.

The chain recombines TRBV9 with TRBJ1-5, with D hard to call. CDR1 and CDR2 from the germline V gene are SGDLS and YYNGEE. The CDR3 loop spans 14 amino acids. V dropped 0 bases and J dropped 7 bases, with 11 bases sitting between them. DNA for the CDR3: TGTGCCAGCAGCGTAGGCCCCGGTTACCAGCCCCAGCATTTT. Protein sequence: CASSVGPGYQPQHF.

This clone has only one observation. This sequence joins TRBV6-6 and TRBJ2-7; 9 bases line up with TRBD2. The CDR3 extends over 14 amino acids. Germline V lookup: CDR1 MNHNY, CDR2 SVGAGI (reference sequence). J gave up 2 bases and V 6 bases, and 5 bases lay outside the gene matches. CDR3 residues: CASRMTSGPYEQYF. The DNA of the CDR3 is TGTGCCAGCAGAATGACTAGCGGACCCTACGAGCAGTACTTC.

This clone was detected only a few times. J is TRBJ2-3 and V is TRBV28, with D perhaps TRBD1 (6 bases). Deletions cut 2 bases from V and 5 bases from J, with 14 bases between. The CDR3 extends over 15 amino acids. Germline assignment: CDR1 MDHEN and CDR2 SYDVKM. The DNA of the CDR3 is TGTGCCAGCAGTTTACCTTCATTGACAGGAGATACGCAGTATTTT. It translates to CASSLPSLTGDTQYF.

This chain joins TRBV10-2 and TRBJ1-4; D is unresolved. This CDR3 comprises 15 residues. V lost 9 bases and J 5 bases, leaving 19 bases between the germline ends. CDR1 and CDR2 (germline): WSHSY, SAAADI. This CDR3 is CASTPSGRINEKLFF. The CDR3 DNA reads TGCGCCAGTACCCCCTCCGGGCGGATAAATGAAAAACTGTTTTTT.

The V call is TRBV18, the J call TRBJ1-2; 7 positions match TRBD1. V gave up 4 bases and J gave up 0 bases; unmatched junction bases: 2. This CDR3 is built from 14 residues. The germline V gene encodes CDR1 KGHSH and CDR2 LQKENI. The CDR3 reads CASSRDSTNYGYTF. CDR3 coding DNA: TGTGCCAGCTCACGGGACAGTACTAACTATGGCTACACCTTC.

The genes are TRBV5-1 and TRBJ2-5, with TRBD2 matching over 10 bases. Looked up from germline, CDR1 is SGHRS and CDR2 is YFSETQ. V lost 0 bases and J lost 4; bases outside the gene matches: 9. The CDR3 length is 17 residues. This chain's CDR3 is CASSLGNSGRAGETQYF. For the CDR3, the DNA is TGCGCCAGCAGCTTGGGGAACAGCGGGAGGGCCGGAGAGACCCAGTACTTC.

The genes are TRBV2 and TRBJ1-1; 8 nucleotides agree with TRBD1. V lost 5 bases, J lost 0 bases, and 2 bases stayed unmatched. Germline CDR1 reads SNHLY; CDR2 reads FYNNEI. CDR3 length: 14 residues. The CDR3: CASSKQGVNTEAFF. CDR3 nucleotide sequence: TGTGCCAGCAGTAAACAGGGGGTGAACACTGAAGCTTTCTTT.

This chain connects TRBV1 to TRBJ2-1; no DNA check was done on the table's D call, TRBD1. TRBV1 is recorded as a pseudogene. This CDR3 has 15 residues. The DNA of the CDR3 is TGCACCAGCAGCCAAGATGGGGCTTACTACAATGAGCAGTTCTTC. Protein sequence: CTSSQDGAYYNEQFF.

The chain has TRBV7-9 and TRBJ1-1, with D maybe TRBD1 (6 bases). Germline V lookup: CDR1 SEHNR, CDR2 FQNEAQ (reference sequence). The V end lost 1 base, the J end lost 1 base, and 16 bases lay between the germline ends. CDR3 length: 17 residues. In nucleotides, the CDR3 is TGTGCCAGCAGCTTAGGCCACATAGGACAGCCGAACACTGAAGCTTTCTTT. This translates into CASSLGHIGQPNTEAFF.

V is TRBV19 and J is TRBJ2-6; a possible D gene is TRBD2 (6 bases). This CDR3 spans 17 amino acids. V was cut by 3 bases and J by 4 bases, with 16 bases left in between. Germline V gene sequence: CDR1 LNHDA, CDR2 SQIVND (reference sequence). The CDR3 sequence: CASSIAGTGRGANVLTF. As DNA, the CDR3 is TGTGCCAGTAGTATTGCCGGAACCGGGAGAGGGGCCAACGTCCTGACTTTC.

The gene calls are TRBV11-2 and TRBJ1-6; 7 bases agree with TRBD1. V shed 5 bases, J shed 9 bases, and the junction held 4 bases outside the gene matches. The CDR3 is 13 amino acids. Germline values: CDR1 SGHAT, CDR2 FQNNGV. The CDR3 nucleotides are TGTGCCAGCAGCCGTAACAGGGGTTCACCCCTCCACTTT. This translates into CASSRNRGSPLHF.

V is TRBV11-3 and J is TRBJ2-5; possibly TRBD1 or TRBD2 for D (5 bases each). Germline values: CDR1 SGHNT, CDR2 YENEEA. This CDR3 comprises 14 residues. V dropped 1 base and J dropped 5 bases, with 11 bases sitting between them. The chain's CDR3 is CASSLAGPGETQYF. CDR3 bases: TGTGCCAGCAGCTTAGCAGGGCCGGGGGAGACCCAGTACTTC.

This CDR3 reads CASSSTAPPYEQYF. CDR3 coding DNA: TGTGCCAGTAGCTCGACAGCACCTCCCTACGAGCAGTACTTC. The V call is TRBV19, the J call TRBJ2-7; a weak D match, TRBD1 (5 bases). Germline V lookup: CDR1 LNHDA, CDR2 SQIVND (reference sequence). With 6 bases removed from V and 2 bases from J, the gap between germline ends came to 14 bases. The CDR3 consists of 14 residues.

The sample holds a few counts of this clone. The V and J genes are TRBV5-1 and TRBJ2-1; maybe TRBD1 (6 bases). This CDR3 comprises 17 residues. Germline V gives CDR1 SGHRS, CDR2 YFSETQ. V lost 4 bases to trimming and J lost 3 bases, with 20 bases between them. The CDR3 protein is CASSQNPHATGYNEQFF. CDR3 nucleotide sequence: TGCGCCAGCAGCCAAAACCCCCATGCGACAGGCTACAATGAGCAGTTCTTC.

The chain recombines TRBV5-1 with TRBJ2-2; 7 bases are a match to TRBD1. The V gene's germline CDR1 is SGHRS and CDR2 YFSETQ. J gave up 4 bases and V 0 bases, and 3 bases lay outside the gene matches. This CDR3 comprises 15 residues. CDR3 nucleotides: TGCGCCAGCAGCTTGGTACAGGGGACCACCGGGGAGCTGTTTTTT. Translated: CASSLVQGTTGELFF.

This rearrangement joins TRBV19 to TRBJ2-5; D call uncertain. The CDR3 totals 13 residues. Germline assignment: CDR1 LNHDA and CDR2 SQIVND (reference sequence). V lost 4 bases and J 2 bases, leaving 8 bases between the germline ends. The CDR3 nucleotides read TGTGCCAGTAGTACCCCGCTTCAAGAGACCCAGTACTTC. Residues: CASSTPLQETQYF.

V is TRBV15 and J is TRBJ2-1, with D perhaps TRBD2 (7 bases). This CDR3 spans 17 amino acids. CDR1 is LNHNV and CDR2 is YYDKDF in the germline V gene (reference sequence). With 4 bases removed from V and 0 bases from J, the gap between germline ends came to 16 bases. CDR3 residues: CATSKGMAGASYNEQFF. DNA of the CDR3: TGTGCCACCAGCAAAGGGATGGCGGGGGCCTCCTACAATGAGCAGTTCTTC.

The chain links TRBV9 to TRBJ1-2; D is possibly TRBD1 (5 bases). The CDR3 is 15 residues long. Germline CDR1 SGDLS, CDR2 YYNGEE. Deletions cut 2 bases from V and 8 bases from J, with 19 bases between. CDR3 amino acids: CASSVLGTASGGYTF. The CDR3 DNA reads as TGTGCCAGCAGCGTCCTCGGGACGGCCAGTGGCGGCTACACCTTC. Together with reference TRBV9 and TRBJ1-2, the CDR3 gives the full variable domain: DSGVTQTPKHLITATGQRVTLRCSPRSGDLSVYWYQQSLDQGLQFLIQYYNGEERAKGNILERFSAQQFPDLHSELNLSSLELGDSALYFCASSVLGTASGGYTFGSGTRLTVV.

This clone was counted a few times. The chain has TRBV28 and TRBJ1-6; no clear D. V shed 3 bases and J shed 10 bases, with 10 bases lying between them. CDR1 and CDR2 from the germline V gene are MDHEN and SYDVKM. The CDR3 is 13 amino acids. The CDR3 here is CASSLDPGSPLHF. The CDR3 bases are TGTGCCAGCAGTTTGGACCCGGGGTCACCCCTCCACTTT.

V usage is TRBV6-1 and J usage is TRBJ2-7; possibly TRBD1 for D (5 bases). This CDR3 contains 16 residues. Trimming removed 0 bases from V and 6 bases from J, with 18 bases in between. In germline, CDR1 is MNHNS, CDR2 SASEGT. As DNA, the CDR3 is TGTGCCAGCAGTGAAGCAGGTAGGGGCCACTGGGGCGAGCAGTACTTC. The encoded protein is CASSEAGRGHWGEQYF.

The chain carries TRBV6-6 and TRBJ1-2, with D possibly matching TRBD1 (6 bases). V was clipped by 6 bases and J by 4 bases, with 18 bases between them. The CDR3 runs to 15 residues. The V gene's germline CDR1 is MNHNY and CDR2 SVGAGI (reference sequence). This CDR3 reads CASRPNREPFYGYTF. The CDR3 DNA is TGTGCCAGCAGGCCCAACAGGGAGCCCTTCTATGGCTACACCTTC.